These T cell receptor beta chains were read from a single sample in a study of cytomegalovirus exposure and HLA in healthy donors. TCRdb keeps only in-frame clones here, not all; method: immunoSEQ multiplex PCR. The table shows 200,000 to 250,000 clones, with around 87% occurring only once. The sample consisted of PBMCs. These receptors were collected from a woman in her late teens or twenties in good health and CMV-seropositive. The CDR3 runs from the conserved cysteine through the conserved F or W. The D gene is left open where the match is weak. Not all rows give a size; the values are once, few, many and, for expanded clones, a class.

D gene: TRBD2; clone size: once; J gene: TRBJ2-6; V gene: TRBV9; CDR3 length: 17; CDR3 protein: CASSGTSGSPGANVLTF; CDR3 DNA: TGTGCCAGCAGTGGGACTAGCGGGAGTCCTGGGGCCAACGTCCTGACTTTC
D gene: TRBD1; clone size: NA; J gene: TRBJ1-2; V gene: TRBV4-2; CDR3 length: 14; CDR3 protein: CASSQRGQNYGYTF; CDR3 DNA: TGTGCCAGCAGTCAACGGGGACAGAACTATGGCTACACCTTC
D gene: NA; clone size: NA; J gene: TRBJ2-3; V gene: TRBV19; CDR3 length: 15; CDR3 protein: CASSIWAKTTDTQYF; CDR3 DNA: TGTGCCAGTAGTATATGGGCTAAAACCACAGATACGCAGTATTTT
D gene: NA; clone size: NA; J gene: TRBJ2-1; V gene: TRBV5-1; CDR3 length: 14; CDR3 protein: CASSSSTGYNEQFF; CDR3 DNA: TGCGCCAGCAGCTCGTCGACAGGTTACAATGAGCAGTTCTTC
D gene: NA; clone size: NA; J gene: TRBJ1-5; V gene: TRBV10-3; CDR3 length: 14; CDR3 protein: CAISQGRRDQPQHF; CDR3 DNA: TGTGCCATCAGTCAGGGACGGAGGGATCAGCCCCAGCATTTT
D gene: TRBD1; clone size: NA; J gene: TRBJ2-7; V gene: TRBV28; CDR3 length: 14; CDR3 protein: CASGIRQGVREQYF; CDR3 DNA: TGTGCCAGCGGTATTCGACAGGGGGTTCGCGAGCAGTACTTC
D gene: TRBD2; clone size: NA; J gene: TRBJ2-1; V gene: TRBV29-1; CDR3 length: 12; CDR3 protein: CSVDLAGNEQFF; CDR3 DNA: TGCAGCGTTGACCTAGCGGGCAATGAGCAGTTCTTC
D gene: NA; clone size: NA; J gene: TRBJ2-7; V gene: TRBV30; CDR3 length: 13; CDR3 protein: CAGREGTWDEQYF; CDR3 DNA: TGTGCCGGACGGGAAGGCACTTGGGACGAGCAGTACTTC
D gene: TRBD1; clone size: NA; J gene: TRBJ2-7; V gene: TRBV5-1; CDR3 length: 14; CDR3 protein: CASSFGTGVYEQYF; CDR3 DNA: TGCGCCAGCAGCTTCGGGACAGGGGTCTACGAGCAGTACTTC
D gene: TRBD1; clone size: NA; J gene: TRBJ1-5; V gene: TRBV19; CDR3 length: 15; CDR3 protein: CASSIGTGGPQPQHF; CDR3 DNA: TGTGCCAGTAGTATCGGGACAGGGGGCCCTCAGCCCCAGCATTTT
D gene: TRBD2; clone size: NA; J gene: TRBJ2-4; V gene: TRBV27; CDR3 length: 18; CDR3 protein: CASSFPGLAGVAKNIQYF; CDR3 DNA: TGTGCCAGCAGTTTTCCGGGACTAGCGGGAGTCGCCAAAAACATTCAGTACTTC
D gene: NA; clone size: NA; J gene: TRBJ2-7; V gene: TRBV7-3; CDR3 length: 15; CDR3 protein: CASSTTGEGPYEQYF; CDR3 DNA: TGTGCCAGCAGTACCACGGGAGAGGGACCCTACGAGCAGTACTTC
D gene: TRBD1; clone size: NA; J gene: TRBJ1-2; V gene: TRBV6-5; CDR3 length: 13; CDR3 protein: CASRLDRQYGYTF; CDR3 DNA: TGTGCCAGCAGATTGGACAGGCAATATGGCTACACCTTC
D gene: TRBD2; clone size: NA; J gene: TRBJ2-7; V gene: TRBV14; CDR3 length: 19; CDR3 protein: CASSGTPGTSKGSSYEQYF; CDR3 DNA: TGTGCCAGCAGCGGCACACCCGGGACTAGCAAAGGAAGCTCCTACGAGCAGTACTTC
D gene: TRBD2; clone size: once; J gene: TRBJ2-1; V gene: TRBV29-1; CDR3 length: 16; CDR3 protein: CSVELPLAGGPYEQFF; CDR3 DNA: TGCAGCGTTGAATTGCCACTAGCGGGAGGGCCATATGAGCAGTTCTTC
D gene: TRBD1; clone size: NA; J gene: TRBJ1-2; V gene: TRBV6-5; CDR3 length: 14; CDR3 protein: CASSQRDSPYGYTF; CDR3 DNA: TGTGCCAGCAGTCAAAGGGACAGCCCCTATGGCTACACCTTC
D gene: TRBD1; clone size: NA; J gene: TRBJ2-7; V gene: TRBV5-1; CDR3 length: 15; CDR3 protein: CASSPDRARTYEQYF; CDR3 DNA: TGCGCCAGCAGCCCAGACAGGGCTCGAACCTACGAGCAGTACTTC
D gene: NA; clone size: NA; J gene: TRBJ1-5; V gene: TRBV28; CDR3 length: 16; CDR3 protein: CASSLIIRVAGQPQHF; CDR3 DNA: TGTGCCAGCAGTTTAATTATCAGGGTGGCCGGACAGCCCCAGCATTTT
D gene: NA; clone size: NA; J gene: TRBJ2-7; V gene: TRBV5-1; CDR3 length: 12; CDR3 protein: CASRETAYEQYF; CDR3 DNA: TGCGCCAGCAGGGAGACAGCCTACGAGCAGTACTTC
D gene: NA; clone size: NA; J gene: TRBJ1-3; V gene: TRBV28; CDR3 length: 12; CDR3 protein: CASTTAGNTIYF; CDR3 DNA: TGTGCCAGCACCACGGCTGGAAACACCATATATTTT
D gene: NA; clone size: NA; J gene: TRBJ1-4; V gene: TRBV5-1; CDR3 length: 12; CDR3 protein: CASSFPDEKLFF; CDR3 DNA: TGCGCCAGCAGCTTCCCTGATGAAAAACTGTTTTTT
D gene: TRBD1; clone size: NA; J gene: TRBJ2-7; V gene: TRBV5-1; CDR3 length: 14; CDR3 protein: CASSSGTGLKEQYF; CDR3 DNA: TGCGCCAGCAGCTCCGGGACAGGGCTGAAAGAGCAGTACTTC
D gene: NA; clone size: once; J gene: TRBJ1-5; V gene: TRBV7-2; CDR3 length: 13; CDR3 protein: CASSLDGGQPQHF; CDR3 DNA: TGTGCCAGCAGCTTGGACGGAGGCCAGCCCCAGCATTTT
D gene: TRBD2; clone size: NA; J gene: TRBJ2-1; V gene: TRBV7-9; CDR3 length: 15; CDR3 protein: CASSGRTSGYNEQFF; CDR3 DNA: TGTGCCAGCAGCGGGCGGACTAGCGGTTACAATGAGCAGTTCTTC
D gene: TRBD1; clone size: NA; J gene: TRBJ2-1; V gene: TRBV5-1; CDR3 length: 15; CDR3 protein: CASSGEAGGRNEQFF; CDR3 DNA: TGCGCCAGCAGCGGGGAGGCAGGGGGCAGGAATGAGCAGTTCTTC
D gene: TRBD2; clone size: NA; J gene: TRBJ2-7; V gene: TRBV6-5; CDR3 length: 14; CDR3 protein: CASRRLAGGNEQYF; CDR3 DNA: TGTGCCAGCAGAAGACTAGCGGGAGGGAACGAGCAGTACTTC
D gene: TRBD2; clone size: NA; J gene: TRBJ2-1; V gene: TRBV27; CDR3 length: 13; CDR3 protein: CASSSGGYNEQFF; CDR3 DNA: TGTGCCAGCTCCAGCGGGGGCTACAATGAGCAGTTCTTC
D gene: NA; clone size: NA; J gene: TRBJ1-5; V gene: TRBV15; CDR3 length: 15; CDR3 protein: CATSRLISEGQPQHF; CDR3 DNA: TGTGCCACCAGCAGACTCATTTCCGAGGGTCAGCCCCAGCATTTT
D gene: NA; clone size: NA; J gene: TRBJ1-5; V gene: TRBV9; CDR3 length: 15; CDR3 protein: CASSVGDYSNQPQHF; CDR3 DNA: TGTGCCAGCAGCGTAGGAGATTATAGCAATCAGCCCCAGCATTTT
D gene: TRBD2; clone size: NA; J gene: TRBJ2-7; V gene: TRBV14; CDR3 length: 14; CDR3 protein: CASSQGEGRYEQYF; CDR3 DNA: TGTGCCAGCAGCCAAGGGGAGGGACGGTACGAGCAGTACTTC
D gene: TRBD2; clone size: NA; J gene: TRBJ2-3; V gene: TRBV29-1; CDR3 length: 15; CDR3 protein: CSVEDGGATTDTQYF; CDR3 DNA: TGCAGCGTTGAAGACGGGGGGGCTACCACAGATACGCAGTATTTT
D gene: NA; clone size: NA; J gene: TRBJ1-5; V gene: TRBV6-1; CDR3 length: 15; CDR3 protein: CASSSVPGGNQPQHF; CDR3 DNA: TGTGCCAGCAGCTCAGTGCCAGGGGGCAATCAGCCCCAGCATTTT
D gene: TRBD2; clone size: NA; J gene: TRBJ2-5; V gene: TRBV2; CDR3 length: 16; CDR3 protein: CASSEALAGGVETQYF; CDR3 DNA: TGTGCCAGCAGTGAAGCGCTAGCGGGAGGGGTGGAGACCCAGTACTTC
D gene: NA; clone size: NA; J gene: TRBJ1-1; V gene: TRBV6-5; CDR3 length: 15; CDR3 protein: CASRRVGGRNTEAFF; CDR3 DNA: TGTGCCAGCAGGAGGGTGGGGGGAAGGAACACTGAAGCTTTCTTT
D gene: NA; clone size: few; J gene: TRBJ2-3; V gene: TRBV7-8; CDR3 length: 19; CDR3 protein: CASSLAADSGPGFTDTQYF; CDR3 DNA: TGTGCCAGCAGCTTAGCGGCAGACTCAGGACCGGGGTTCACAGATACGCAGTATTTT
D gene: TRBD2; clone size: NA; J gene: TRBJ2-3; V gene: TRBV9; CDR3 length: 15; CDR3 protein: CASSPRLAYTDTQYF; CDR3 DNA: TGTGCCAGCAGCCCCCGACTAGCCTACACAGATACGCAGTATTTT
D gene: NA; clone size: NA; J gene: TRBJ2-7; V gene: TRBV28; CDR3 length: 13; CDR3 protein: CASIPAGFDEQYF; CDR3 DNA: TGTGCCAGCATTCCGGCGGGTTTCGACGAGCAGTACTTC
D gene: TRBD2; clone size: NA; J gene: TRBJ2-1; V gene: TRBV5-1; CDR3 length: 17; CDR3 protein: CASSSPTSGPAYNEQFF; CDR3 DNA: TGCGCCAGCAGCTCCCCGACTAGCGGGCCCGCCTACAATGAGCAGTTCTTC
D gene: NA; clone size: NA; J gene: TRBJ2-3; V gene: TRBV6-6; CDR3 length: 12; CDR3 protein: CATDTGRDTQYF; CDR3 DNA: TGTGCCACCGATACAGGGAGAGATACGCAGTATTTT
D gene: TRBD1; clone size: NA; J gene: TRBJ1-2; V gene: TRBV2; CDR3 length: 14; CDR3 protein: CANSAGTGPYGYTF; CDR3 DNA: TGTGCCAACAGTGCAGGGACAGGACCCTATGGCTACACCTTC
D gene: NA; clone size: once; J gene: TRBJ1-1; V gene: TRBV30; CDR3 length: 10; CDR3 protein: CALQGTEAFF; CDR3 DNA: TGTGCCTTACAGGGAACTGAAGCTTTCTTT
D gene: TRBD2; clone size: NA; J gene: TRBJ2-3; V gene: TRBV7-2; CDR3 length: 16; CDR3 protein: CASSLTRTSGRDTQYF; CDR3 DNA: TGTGCCAGCAGCTTAACGCGGACTAGCGGGAGAGATACGCAGTATTTT
D gene: NA; clone size: few; J gene: TRBJ1-2; V gene: TRBV15; CDR3 length: 14; CDR3 protein: CATSRDSGRDGYTF; CDR3 DNA: TGTGCCACCAGCAGAGATTCTGGCCGGGATGGCTACACCTTC
D gene: NA; clone size: NA; J gene: TRBJ1-5; V gene: TRBV27; CDR3 length: 12; CDR3 protein: CASSRETQPQHF; CDR3 DNA: TGTGCCAGCAGTAGGGAGACTCAGCCCCAGCATTTT
D gene: TRBD2; clone size: NA; J gene: TRBJ2-7; V gene: TRBV10-3; CDR3 length: 18; CDR3 protein: CAISDRTRGSLLNYEQYF; CDR3 DNA: TGTGCCATCAGTGACCGGACTAGAGGGTCCCTCCTAAACTACGAGCAGTACTTC
D gene: NA; clone size: NA; J gene: TRBJ1-4; V gene: TRBV20-1; CDR3 length: 10; CDR3 protein: CSASSEKLFF; CDR3 DNA: TGCAGTGCTAGTAGTGAAAAACTGTTTTTT